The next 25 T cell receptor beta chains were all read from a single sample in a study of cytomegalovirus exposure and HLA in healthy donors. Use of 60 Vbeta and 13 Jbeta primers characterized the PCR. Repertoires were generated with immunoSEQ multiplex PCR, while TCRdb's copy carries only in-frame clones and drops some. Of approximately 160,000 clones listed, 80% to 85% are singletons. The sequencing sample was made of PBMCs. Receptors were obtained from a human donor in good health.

The CDR3 is CASSLTGRTAEQFF. The CDR3 DNA follows: TGTGCCAGCAGTTTAACGGGGAGGACGGCAGAGCAGTTCTTC. The V and J genes are TRBV2 and TRBJ2-1; perhaps TRBD2 as D (6 bases). The CDR3 covers 14 residues. Per the germline V gene, CDR1 is SNHLY and CDR2 is FYNNEI. Trimming pared 5 bases from V and 10 bases from J, leaving 18 bases between.

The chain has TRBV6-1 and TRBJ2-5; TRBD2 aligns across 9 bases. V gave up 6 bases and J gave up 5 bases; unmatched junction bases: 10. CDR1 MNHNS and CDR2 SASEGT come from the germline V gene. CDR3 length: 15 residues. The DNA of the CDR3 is TGTGCCAGCAGCAGGGAGGGCGGGGGGGCCGAGACCCAGTACTTC. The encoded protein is CASSREGGGAETQYF.

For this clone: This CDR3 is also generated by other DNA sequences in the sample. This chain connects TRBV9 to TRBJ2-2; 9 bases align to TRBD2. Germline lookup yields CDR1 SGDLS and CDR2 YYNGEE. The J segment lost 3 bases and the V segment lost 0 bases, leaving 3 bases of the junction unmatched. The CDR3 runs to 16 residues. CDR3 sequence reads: CASSVGSGGDTGELFF. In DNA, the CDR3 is TGTGCCAGCAGCGTAGGTAGCGGGGGAGACACCGGGGAGCTGTTTTTT.

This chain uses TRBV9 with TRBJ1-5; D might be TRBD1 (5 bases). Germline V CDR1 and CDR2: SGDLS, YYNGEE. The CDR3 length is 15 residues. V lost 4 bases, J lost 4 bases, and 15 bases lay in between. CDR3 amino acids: CASSRRGGLNQPQHF. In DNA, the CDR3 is TGTGCCAGCAGCAGACGGGGGGGGTTGAATCAGCCCCAGCATTTT.

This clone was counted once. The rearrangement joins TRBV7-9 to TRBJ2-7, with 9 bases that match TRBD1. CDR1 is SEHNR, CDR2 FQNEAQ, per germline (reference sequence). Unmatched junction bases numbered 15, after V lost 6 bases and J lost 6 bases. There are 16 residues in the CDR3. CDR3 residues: CASSLSPGTGSPEQYF. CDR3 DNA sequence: TGTGCCAGCAGTTTAAGTCCCGGGACAGGGTCACCCGAGCAGTACTTC.

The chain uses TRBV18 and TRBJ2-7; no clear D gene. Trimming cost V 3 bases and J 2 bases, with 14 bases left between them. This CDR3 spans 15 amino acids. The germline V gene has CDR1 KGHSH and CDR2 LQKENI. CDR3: CASSPGGRYPYEQYF. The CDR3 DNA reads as TGTGCCAGCTCACCCGGCGGCCGATACCCCTACGAGCAGTACTTC.

DNA for the CDR3: TGCGCCAGCAGCTTGGCCCCTAGCGGCTCCTACAATGAGCAGTTCTTC. Protein product: CASSLAPSGSYNEQFF. The chain combines TRBV5-1 with TRBJ2-1; 7 bases match TRBD2. The junction had 3 bases not matched to a gene; V was cut back by 0 bases and J by 0 bases. Germline CDR1 reads SGHRS; CDR2 reads YFSETQ. CDR3 length: 16 residues.

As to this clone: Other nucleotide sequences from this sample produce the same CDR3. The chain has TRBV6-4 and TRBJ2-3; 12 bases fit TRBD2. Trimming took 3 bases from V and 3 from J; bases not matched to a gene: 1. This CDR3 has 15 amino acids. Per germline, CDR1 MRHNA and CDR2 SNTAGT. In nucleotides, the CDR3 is TGTGCCAGCAGTGAAACTAGCGGGGGGACAGATACGCAGTATTTT. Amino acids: CASSETSGGTDTQYF.

The CDR3 coding sequence is TGTGCCAGCAGGGGACTAGCGGGGGGTTCCTACGAGCAGTACTTC. It specifies CASRGLAGGSYEQYF. The chain links TRBV6-5 to TRBJ2-7, with 15 bases lining up with TRBD2. CDR3 size: 15 residues. Germline CDR1 and CDR2: MNHEY and SVGAGI. With V trimmed by 6 bases and J by 1 base, 1 base remained unmatched.

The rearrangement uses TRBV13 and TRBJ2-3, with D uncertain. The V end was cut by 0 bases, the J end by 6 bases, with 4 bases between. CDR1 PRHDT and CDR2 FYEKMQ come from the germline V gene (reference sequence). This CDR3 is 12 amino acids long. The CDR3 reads CASSLGGDTQYF. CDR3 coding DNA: TGTGCCAGCAGCTTAGGGGGCGATACGCAGTATTTT.

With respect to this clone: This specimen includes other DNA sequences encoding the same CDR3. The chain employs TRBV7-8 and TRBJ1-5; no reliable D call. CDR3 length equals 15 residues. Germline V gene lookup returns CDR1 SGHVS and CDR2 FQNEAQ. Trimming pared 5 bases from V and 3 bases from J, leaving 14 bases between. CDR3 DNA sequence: TGTGCCAGCAGCCTTACGCTACAGTCCAATCAGCCCCAGCATTTT. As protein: CASSLTLQSNQPQHF. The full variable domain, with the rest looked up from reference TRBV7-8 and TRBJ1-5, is GAGVSQSPRYKVAKRGQDVALRCDPISGHVSLFWYQQALGQGPEFLTYFQNEAQLDKSGLPSDRFFAERPEGSVSTLKIQRTQQEDSAVYLCASSLTLQSNQPQHFGDGTRLSIL.

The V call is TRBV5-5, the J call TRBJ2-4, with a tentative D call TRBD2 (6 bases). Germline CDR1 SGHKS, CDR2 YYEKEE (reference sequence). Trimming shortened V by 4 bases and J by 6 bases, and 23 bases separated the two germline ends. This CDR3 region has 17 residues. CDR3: CASSVRGASEGRNIQYF. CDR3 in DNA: TGTGCCAGCAGCGTCCGAGGAGCTAGCGAGGGGAGAAACATTCAGTACTTC.

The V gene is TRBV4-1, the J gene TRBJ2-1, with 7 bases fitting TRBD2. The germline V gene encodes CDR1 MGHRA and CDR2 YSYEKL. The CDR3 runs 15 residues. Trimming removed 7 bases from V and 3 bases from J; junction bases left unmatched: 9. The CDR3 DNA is TGCGCCAGCAACCCCCTCGGGGGGAACTACAATGAGCAGTTCTTC. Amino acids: CASNPLGGNYNEQFF.

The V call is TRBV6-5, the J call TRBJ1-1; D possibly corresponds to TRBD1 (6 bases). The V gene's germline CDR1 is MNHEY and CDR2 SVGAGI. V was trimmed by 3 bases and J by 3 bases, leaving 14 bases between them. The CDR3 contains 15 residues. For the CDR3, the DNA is TGTGCCAGCAGTTATTCCCCGGGACAACACACTGAAGCTTTCTTT. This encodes CASSYSPGQHTEAFF.

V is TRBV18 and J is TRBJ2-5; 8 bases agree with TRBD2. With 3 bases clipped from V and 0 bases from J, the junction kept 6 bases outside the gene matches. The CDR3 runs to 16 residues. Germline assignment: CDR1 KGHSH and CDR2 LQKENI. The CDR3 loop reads CASSPIRGGHQETQYF. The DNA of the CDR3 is TGTGCCAGCTCACCTATCCGGGGGGGCCACCAAGAGACCCAGTACTTC.

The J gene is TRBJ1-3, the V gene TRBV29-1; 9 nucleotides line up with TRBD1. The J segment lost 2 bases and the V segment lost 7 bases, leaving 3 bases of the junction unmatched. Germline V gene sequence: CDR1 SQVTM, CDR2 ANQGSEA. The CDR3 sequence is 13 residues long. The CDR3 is CSAGQGTGNTIYF. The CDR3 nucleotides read TGCAGCGCCGGACAGGGGACTGGAAACACCATATATTTT.

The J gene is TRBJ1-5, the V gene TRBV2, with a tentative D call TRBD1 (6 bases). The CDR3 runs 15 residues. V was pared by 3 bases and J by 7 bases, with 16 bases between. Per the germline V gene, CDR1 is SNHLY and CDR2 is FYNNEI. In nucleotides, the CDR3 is TGTGCCAGCAGTGAGGGGGCGGGGGTCGAGCAGCCCCAGCATTTT. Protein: CASSEGAGVEQPQHF.

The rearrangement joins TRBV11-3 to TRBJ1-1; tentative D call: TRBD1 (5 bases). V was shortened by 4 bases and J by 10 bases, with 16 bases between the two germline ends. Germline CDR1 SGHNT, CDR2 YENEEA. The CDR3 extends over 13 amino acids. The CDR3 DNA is TGTGCCAGCAGCTCTCGCGGGGGGATCGGAGCTTTCTTT. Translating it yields CASSSRGGIGAFF.

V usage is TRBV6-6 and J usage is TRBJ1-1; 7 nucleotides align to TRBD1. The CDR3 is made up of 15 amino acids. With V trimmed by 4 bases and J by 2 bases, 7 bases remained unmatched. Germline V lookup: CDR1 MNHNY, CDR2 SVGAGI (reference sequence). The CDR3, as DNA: TGTGCCAGCAGTTTAAGGACAGGCGATAACACTGAAGCTTTCTTT. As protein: CASSLRTGDNTEAFF.

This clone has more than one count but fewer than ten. The CDR3 here is CASSPGTGYQQYF. DNA for the CDR3: TGCGCCAGCAGCCCCGGGACAGGGTATCAGCAGTACTTC. V usage is TRBV4-3 and J usage is TRBJ2-7; 9 bases are shared with TRBD1. V dropped 4 bases and J dropped 8; count of bases not matched to a gene: 6. The length of the CDR3 is 13 residues. Germline-derived CDR1 and CDR2 are LGHNA and YSLEER.

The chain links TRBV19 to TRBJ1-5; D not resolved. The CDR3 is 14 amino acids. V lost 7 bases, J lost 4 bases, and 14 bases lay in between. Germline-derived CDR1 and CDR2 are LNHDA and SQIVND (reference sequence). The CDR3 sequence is CASTHEQLNQPQHF. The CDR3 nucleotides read TGTGCCAGTACTCATGAACAGCTAAATCAGCCCCAGCATTTT.

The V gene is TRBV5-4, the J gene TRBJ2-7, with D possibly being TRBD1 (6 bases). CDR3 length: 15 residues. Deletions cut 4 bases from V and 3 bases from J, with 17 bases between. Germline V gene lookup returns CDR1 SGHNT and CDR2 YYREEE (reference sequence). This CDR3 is CASSGGPGAYYEQYF. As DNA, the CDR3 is TGTGCCAGCAGCGGGGGCCCAGGGGCTTACTACGAGCAGTACTTC.

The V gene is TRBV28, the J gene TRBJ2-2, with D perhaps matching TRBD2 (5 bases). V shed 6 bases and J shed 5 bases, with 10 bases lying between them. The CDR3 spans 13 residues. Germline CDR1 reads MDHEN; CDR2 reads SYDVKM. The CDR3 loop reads CASSSPGTGELFF. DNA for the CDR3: TGTGCCAGCAGCTCTCCGGGAACCGGGGAGCTGTTTTTT.

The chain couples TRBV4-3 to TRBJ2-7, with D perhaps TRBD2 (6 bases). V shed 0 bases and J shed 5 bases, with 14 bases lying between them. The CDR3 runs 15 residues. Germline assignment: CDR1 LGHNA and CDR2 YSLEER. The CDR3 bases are TGCGCCAGCAGCCAAGATAATCGTAGCGGTGACGAGCAGTACTTC. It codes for CASSQDNRSGDEQYF.

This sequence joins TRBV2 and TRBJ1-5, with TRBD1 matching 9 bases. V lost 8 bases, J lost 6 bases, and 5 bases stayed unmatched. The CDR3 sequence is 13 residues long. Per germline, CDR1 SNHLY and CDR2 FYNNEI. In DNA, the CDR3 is TGTGCCAGCGAAGGGACAGGGAGTCAGCCCCAGCATTTT. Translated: CASEGTGSQPQHF.